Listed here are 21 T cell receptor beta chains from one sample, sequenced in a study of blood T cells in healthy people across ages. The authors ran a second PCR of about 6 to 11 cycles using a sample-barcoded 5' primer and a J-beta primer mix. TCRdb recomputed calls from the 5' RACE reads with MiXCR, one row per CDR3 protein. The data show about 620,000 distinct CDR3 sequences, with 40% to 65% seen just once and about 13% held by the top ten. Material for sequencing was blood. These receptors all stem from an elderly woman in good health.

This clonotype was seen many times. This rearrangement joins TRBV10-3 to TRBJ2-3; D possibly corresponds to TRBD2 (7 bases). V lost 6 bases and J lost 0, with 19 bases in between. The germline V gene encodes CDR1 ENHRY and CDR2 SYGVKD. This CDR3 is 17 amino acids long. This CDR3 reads CAISPGGGGPSTDTQYF. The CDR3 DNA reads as TGTGCCATCAGCCCTGGGGGGGGCGGTCCAAGCACAGATACGCAGTATTTT.

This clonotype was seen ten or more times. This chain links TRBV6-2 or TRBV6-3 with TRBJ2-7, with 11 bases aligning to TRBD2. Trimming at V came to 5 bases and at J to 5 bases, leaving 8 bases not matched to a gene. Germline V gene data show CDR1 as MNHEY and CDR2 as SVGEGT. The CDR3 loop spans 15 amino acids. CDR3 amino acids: CASSPIAGGLHEQYF. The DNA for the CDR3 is TGTGCCAGCAGTCCCATAGCGGGAGGGCTGCACGAGCAGTACTTC.

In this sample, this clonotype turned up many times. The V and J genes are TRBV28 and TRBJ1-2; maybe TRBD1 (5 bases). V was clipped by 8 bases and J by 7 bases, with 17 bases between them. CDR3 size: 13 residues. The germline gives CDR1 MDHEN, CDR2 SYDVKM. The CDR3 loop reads CASGGPHRRGYTF. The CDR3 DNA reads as TGTGCCAGCGGGGGACCGCATAGACGTGGCTACACCTTC.

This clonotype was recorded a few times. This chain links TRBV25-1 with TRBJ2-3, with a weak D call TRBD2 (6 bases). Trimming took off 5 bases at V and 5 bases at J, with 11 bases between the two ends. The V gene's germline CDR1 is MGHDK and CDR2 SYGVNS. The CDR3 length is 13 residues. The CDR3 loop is CASSTGVVDTQYF. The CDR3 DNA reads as TGTGCCAGCAGTACGGGAGTCGTAGATACGCAGTATTTT.

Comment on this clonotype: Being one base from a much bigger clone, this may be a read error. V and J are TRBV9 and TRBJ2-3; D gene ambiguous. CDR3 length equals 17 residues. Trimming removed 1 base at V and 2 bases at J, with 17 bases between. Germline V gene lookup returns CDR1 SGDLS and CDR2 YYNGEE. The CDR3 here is CASSVKYGLMTTDTQYF. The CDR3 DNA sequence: TGTGCCAGCAGCGTAAAGTATGGCTTAATGACCACAGATACGCAGTATTTT. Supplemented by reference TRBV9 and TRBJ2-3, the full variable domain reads DSGVTQTPKHLITATGQRVTLRCSPRSGDLSVYWYQQSLDQGLQFLIQYYNGEERAKGNILERFSAQQFPDLHSELNLSSLELGDSALYFCASSVKYGLMTTDTQYFGPGTRLTVL.

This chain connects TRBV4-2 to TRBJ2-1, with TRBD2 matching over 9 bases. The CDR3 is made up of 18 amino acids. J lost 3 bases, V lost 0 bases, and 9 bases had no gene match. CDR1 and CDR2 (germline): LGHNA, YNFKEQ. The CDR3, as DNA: TGTGCCAGCAGCCAAGATTCGGTAGCGGGAGCAATCTACAATGAGCAGTTCTTC. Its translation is CASSQDSVAGAIYNEQFF.

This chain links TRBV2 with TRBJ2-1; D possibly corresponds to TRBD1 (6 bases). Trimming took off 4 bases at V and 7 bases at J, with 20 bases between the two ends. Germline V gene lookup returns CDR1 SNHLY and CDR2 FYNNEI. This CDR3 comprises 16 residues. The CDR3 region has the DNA TGTGCCAGCAGTGCCTCCTTAGGACAGTTTACGAATGAGCAGTTCTTC. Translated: CASSASLGQFTNEQFF.

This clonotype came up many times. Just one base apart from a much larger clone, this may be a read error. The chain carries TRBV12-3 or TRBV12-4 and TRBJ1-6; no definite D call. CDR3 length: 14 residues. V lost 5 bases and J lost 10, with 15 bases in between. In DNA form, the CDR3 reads TGTGCCAGCAGTGTAGGAGGATTGGGGTCACCCCTCCACTTT. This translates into CASSVGGLGSPLHF.

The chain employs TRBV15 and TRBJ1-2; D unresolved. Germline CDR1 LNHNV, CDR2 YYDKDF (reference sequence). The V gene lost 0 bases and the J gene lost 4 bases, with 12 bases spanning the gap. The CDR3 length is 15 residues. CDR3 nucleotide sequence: TGTGCCACCAGCAGAGACAAGAAGGTTTCCTATGGCTACACCTTC. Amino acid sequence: CATSRDKKVSYGYTF. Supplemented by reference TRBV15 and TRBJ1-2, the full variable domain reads DAMVIQNPRYQVTQFGKPVTLSCSQTLNHNVMYWYQQKSSQAPKLLFHYYDKDFNNEADTPDNFQSRRPNTSFCFLDIRSPGLGDTAMYLCATSRDKKVSYGYTFGSGTRLTVV.

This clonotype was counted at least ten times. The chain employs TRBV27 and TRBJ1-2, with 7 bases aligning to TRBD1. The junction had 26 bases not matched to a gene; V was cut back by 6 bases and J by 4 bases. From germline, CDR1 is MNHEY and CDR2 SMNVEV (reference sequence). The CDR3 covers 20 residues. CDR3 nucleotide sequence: TGTGCCAGCAGAGGTGACCTGGCGCGGGCAGGGGGTGCCCGTATCTATGGCTACACCTTC. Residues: CASRGDLARAGGARIYGYTF.

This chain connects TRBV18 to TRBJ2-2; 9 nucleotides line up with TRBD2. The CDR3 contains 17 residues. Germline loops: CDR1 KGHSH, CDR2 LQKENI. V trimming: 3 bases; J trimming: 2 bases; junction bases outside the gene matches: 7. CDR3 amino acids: CASSPTTSGSNTGELFF. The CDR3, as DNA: TGTGCCAGCTCACCGACGACTAGCGGTTCTAACACCGGGGAGCTGTTTTTT. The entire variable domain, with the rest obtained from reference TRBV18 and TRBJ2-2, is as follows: NAGVMQNPRHLVRRRGQEARLRCSPMKGHSHVYWYRQLPEEGLKFMVYLQKENIIDESGMPKERFSAEFPKEGPSILRIQQVVRGDSAAYFCASSPTTSGSNTGELFFGEGSRLTVL.

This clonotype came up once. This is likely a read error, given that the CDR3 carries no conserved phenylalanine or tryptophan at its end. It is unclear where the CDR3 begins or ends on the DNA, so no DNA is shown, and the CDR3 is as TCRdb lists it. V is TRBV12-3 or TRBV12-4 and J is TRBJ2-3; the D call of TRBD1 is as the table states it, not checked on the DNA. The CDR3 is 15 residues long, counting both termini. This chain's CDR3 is CASSFGTGGTDTQYS.

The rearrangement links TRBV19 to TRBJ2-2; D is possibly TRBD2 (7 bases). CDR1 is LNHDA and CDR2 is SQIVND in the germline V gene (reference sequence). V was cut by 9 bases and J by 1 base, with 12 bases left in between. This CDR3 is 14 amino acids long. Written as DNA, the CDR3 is TGTGCCAGCAGAGGGGGGGAGAACACCGGGGAGCTGTTTTTT. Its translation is CASRGGENTGELFF.

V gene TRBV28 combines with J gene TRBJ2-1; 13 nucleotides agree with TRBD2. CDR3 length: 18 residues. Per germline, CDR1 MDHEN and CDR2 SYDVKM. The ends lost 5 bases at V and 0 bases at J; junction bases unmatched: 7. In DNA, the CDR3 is TGTGCCAGCAGTCCCGACCGACTAGCGGGGGGCTCCTACAATGAGCAGTTCTTC. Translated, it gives CASSPDRLAGGSYNEQFF.

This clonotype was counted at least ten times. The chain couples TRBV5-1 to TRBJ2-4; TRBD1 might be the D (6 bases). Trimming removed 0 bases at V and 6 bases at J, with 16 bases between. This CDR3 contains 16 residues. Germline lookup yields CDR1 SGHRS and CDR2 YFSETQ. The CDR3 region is CASSLDPTGIGNIQYF. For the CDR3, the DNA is TGCGCCAGCAGCTTGGACCCTACAGGGATCGGAAACATTCAGTACTTC.

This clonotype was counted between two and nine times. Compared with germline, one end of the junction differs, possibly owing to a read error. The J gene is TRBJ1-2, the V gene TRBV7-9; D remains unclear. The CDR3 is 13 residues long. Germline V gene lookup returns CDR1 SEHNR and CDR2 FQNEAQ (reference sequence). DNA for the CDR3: TGTACCAGCAGGCCCCTAGAAATGTATGGCTACACCTTC. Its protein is CTSRPLEMYGYTF.

The DNA of the CDR3 is TGTGCCAGCAGTCCACGGACAAGGGGTTCTAACTATGGCTACACCTTC. Translated, it gives CASSPRTRGSNYGYTF. V is TRBV12-3 or TRBV12-4 and J is TRBJ1-2; the D gene is possibly TRBD1 (5 bases). CDR3 length equals 16 residues. V was shortened by 5 bases and J by 0 bases, with 16 bases between the two germline ends.

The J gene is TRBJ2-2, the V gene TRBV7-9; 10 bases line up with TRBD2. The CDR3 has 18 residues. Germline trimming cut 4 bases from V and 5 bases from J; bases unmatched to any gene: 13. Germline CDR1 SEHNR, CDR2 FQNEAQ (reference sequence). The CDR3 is CASSSPLELAGLTGELFF. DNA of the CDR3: TGTGCCAGCAGCTCCCCCCTCGAACTAGCGGGGTTGACCGGGGAGCTGTTTTTT.

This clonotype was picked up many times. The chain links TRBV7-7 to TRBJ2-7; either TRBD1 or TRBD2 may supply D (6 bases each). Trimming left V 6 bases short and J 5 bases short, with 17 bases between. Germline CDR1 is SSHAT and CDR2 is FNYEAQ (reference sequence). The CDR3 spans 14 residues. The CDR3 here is CASSQTGWRDEQYF. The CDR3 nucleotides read TGTGCCAGCAGTCAAACAGGGTGGAGGGACGAGCAGTACTTC. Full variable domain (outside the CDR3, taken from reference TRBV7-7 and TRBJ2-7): GAGVSQSPRYKVTKRGQDVTLRCDPISSHATLYWYQQALGQGPEFLTYFNYEAQPDKSGLPSDRFSAERPEGSISTLTIQRTEQRDSAMYRCASSQTGWRDEQYFGPGTRLTVT.

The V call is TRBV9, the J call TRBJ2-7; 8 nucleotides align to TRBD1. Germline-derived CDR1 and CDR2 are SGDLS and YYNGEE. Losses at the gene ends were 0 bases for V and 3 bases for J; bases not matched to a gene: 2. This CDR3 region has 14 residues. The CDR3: CASSVGQGYYEQYF. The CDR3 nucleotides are TGTGCCAGCAGCGTAGGACAGGGGTACTACGAGCAGTACTTC.

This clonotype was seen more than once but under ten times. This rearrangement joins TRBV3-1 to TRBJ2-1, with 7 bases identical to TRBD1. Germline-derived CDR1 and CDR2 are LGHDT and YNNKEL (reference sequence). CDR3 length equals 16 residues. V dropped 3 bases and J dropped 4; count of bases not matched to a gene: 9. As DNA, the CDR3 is TGTGCCAGCAGCCATTCGGACAGGTGGGGTTACAATGAGCAGTTCTTC. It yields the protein CASSHSDRWGYNEQFF.